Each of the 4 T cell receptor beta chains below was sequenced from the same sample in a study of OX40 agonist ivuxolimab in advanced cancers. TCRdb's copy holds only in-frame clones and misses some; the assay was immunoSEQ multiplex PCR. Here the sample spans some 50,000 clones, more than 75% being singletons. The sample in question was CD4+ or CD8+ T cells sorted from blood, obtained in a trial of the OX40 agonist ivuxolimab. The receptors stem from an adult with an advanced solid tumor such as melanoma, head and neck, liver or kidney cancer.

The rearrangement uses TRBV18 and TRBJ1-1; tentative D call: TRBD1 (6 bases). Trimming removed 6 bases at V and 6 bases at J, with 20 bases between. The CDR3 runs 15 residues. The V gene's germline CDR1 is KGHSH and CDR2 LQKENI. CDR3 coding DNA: TGTGCCAGCTCCCCCGGGGGGCCCCAGCGGGCTGAAGCTTTCTTT. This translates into CASSPGGPQRAEAFF.

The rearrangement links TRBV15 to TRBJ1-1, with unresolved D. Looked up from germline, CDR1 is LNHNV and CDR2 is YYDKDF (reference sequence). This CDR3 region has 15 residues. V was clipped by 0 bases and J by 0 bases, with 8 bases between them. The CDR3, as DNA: TGTGCCACCAGCAGAGATAAGGGTATGAACACTGAAGCTTTCTTT. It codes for CATSRDKGMNTEAFF. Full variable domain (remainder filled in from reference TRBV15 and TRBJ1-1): DAMVIQNPRYQVTQFGKPVTLSCSQTLNHNVMYWYQQKSSQAPKLLFHYYDKDFNNEADTPDNFQSRRPNTSFCFLDIRSPGLGDTAMYLCATSRDKGMNTEAFFGQGTRLTVV.

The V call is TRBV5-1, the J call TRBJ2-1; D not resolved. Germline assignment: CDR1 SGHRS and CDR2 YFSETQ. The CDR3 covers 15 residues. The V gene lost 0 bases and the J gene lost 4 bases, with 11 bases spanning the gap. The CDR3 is CASSLAIQTYNEQFF. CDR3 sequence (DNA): TGCGCCAGCAGCTTGGCCATACAGACATACAATGAGCAGTTCTTC.

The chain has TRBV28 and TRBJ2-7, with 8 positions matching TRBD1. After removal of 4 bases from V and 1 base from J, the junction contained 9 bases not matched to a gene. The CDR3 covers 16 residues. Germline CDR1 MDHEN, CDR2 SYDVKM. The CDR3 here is CASSSPRGRGSYEQYF. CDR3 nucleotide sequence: TGTGCCAGCAGTTCCCCCAGGGGGCGAGGTTCCTACGAGCAGTACTTC.